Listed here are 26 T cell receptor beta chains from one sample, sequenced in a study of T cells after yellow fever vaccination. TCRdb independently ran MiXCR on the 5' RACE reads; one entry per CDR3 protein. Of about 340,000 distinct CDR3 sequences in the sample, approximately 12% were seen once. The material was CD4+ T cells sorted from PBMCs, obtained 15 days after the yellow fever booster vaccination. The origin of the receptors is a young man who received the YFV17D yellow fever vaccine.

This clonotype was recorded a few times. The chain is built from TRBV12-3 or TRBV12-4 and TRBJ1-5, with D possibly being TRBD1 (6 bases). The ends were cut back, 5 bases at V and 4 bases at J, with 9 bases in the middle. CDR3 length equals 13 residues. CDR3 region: CASSGGANQPQHF. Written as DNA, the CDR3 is TGTGCCAGCAGTGGGGGGGCAAATCAGCCCCAGCATTTT.

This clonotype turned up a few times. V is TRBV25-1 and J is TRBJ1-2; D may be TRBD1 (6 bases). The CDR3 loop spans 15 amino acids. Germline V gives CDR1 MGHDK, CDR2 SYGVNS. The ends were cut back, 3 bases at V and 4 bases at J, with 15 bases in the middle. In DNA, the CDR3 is TGTGCCAGCAGTGATATACAGGGCTTCGGCTATGGCTACACCTTC. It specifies CASSDIQGFGYGYTF.

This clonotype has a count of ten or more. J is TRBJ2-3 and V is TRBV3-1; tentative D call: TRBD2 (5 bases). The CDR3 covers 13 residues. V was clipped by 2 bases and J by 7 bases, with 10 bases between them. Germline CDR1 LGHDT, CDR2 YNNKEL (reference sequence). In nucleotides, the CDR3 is TGTGCCAGCAGCCAACAAACGGGAAATACGCAGTATTTT. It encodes CASSQQTGNTQYF.

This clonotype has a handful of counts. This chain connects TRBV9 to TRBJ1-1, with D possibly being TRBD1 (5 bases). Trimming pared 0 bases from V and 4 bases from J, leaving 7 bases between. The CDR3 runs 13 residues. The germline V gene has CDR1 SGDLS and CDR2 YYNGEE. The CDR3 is CASSVDGGTEAFF. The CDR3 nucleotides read TGTGCCAGCAGCGTAGATGGGGGCACTGAAGCTTTCTTT.

The CDR3 protein is CASSSVGGAIEQYF. The DNA for the CDR3 is TGTGCCAGCAGCTCTGTCGGAGGGGCGATAGAGCAGTACTTC. The chain has TRBV7-2 and TRBJ2-7, with D maybe TRBD2 (6 bases). CDR1 is SGHTA and CDR2 is FQGNSA in the germline V gene. Trimming removed 4 bases at V and 7 bases at J, with 17 bases between. The CDR3 totals 14 residues. The full variable domain, completed using reference TRBV7-2 and TRBJ2-7, is GAGVSQSPSNKVTEKGKDVELRCDPISGHTALYWYRQSLGQGLEFLIYFQGNSAPDKSGLPSDRFSAERTGGSVSTLTIQRTQQEDSAVYLCASSSVGGAIEQYFGPGTRLTVT.

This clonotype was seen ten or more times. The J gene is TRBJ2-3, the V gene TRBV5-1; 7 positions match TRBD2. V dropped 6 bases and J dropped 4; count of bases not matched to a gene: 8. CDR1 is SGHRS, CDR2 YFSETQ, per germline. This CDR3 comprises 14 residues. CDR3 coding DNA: TGCGCCAGCAATGTTCGGGGGGTAGCAGATACGCAGTATTTT. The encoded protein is CASNVRGVADTQYF. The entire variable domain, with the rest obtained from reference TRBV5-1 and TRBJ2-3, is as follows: KAGVTQTPRYLIKTRGQQVTLSCSPISGHRSVSWYQQTPGQGLQFLFEYFSETQRNKGNFPGRFSGRQFSNSRSEMNVSTLELGDSALYLCASNVRGVADTQYFGPGTRLTVL.

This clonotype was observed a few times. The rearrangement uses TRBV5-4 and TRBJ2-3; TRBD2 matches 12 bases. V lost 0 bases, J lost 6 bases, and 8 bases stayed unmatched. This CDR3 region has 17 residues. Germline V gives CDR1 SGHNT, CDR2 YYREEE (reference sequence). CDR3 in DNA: TGTGCCAGCAGCTTGGTCCCTAGCGGGGGGGCTGGGGATACGCAGTATTTT. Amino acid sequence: CASSLVPSGGAGDTQYF.

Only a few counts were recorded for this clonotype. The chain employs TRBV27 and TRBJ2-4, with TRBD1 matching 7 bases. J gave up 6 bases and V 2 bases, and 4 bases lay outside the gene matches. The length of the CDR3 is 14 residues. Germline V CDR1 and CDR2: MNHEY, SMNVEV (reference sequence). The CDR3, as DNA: TGTGCCAGCAGTTTACGGGCAGGGGGAAACATTCAGTACTTC. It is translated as CASSLRAGGNIQYF.

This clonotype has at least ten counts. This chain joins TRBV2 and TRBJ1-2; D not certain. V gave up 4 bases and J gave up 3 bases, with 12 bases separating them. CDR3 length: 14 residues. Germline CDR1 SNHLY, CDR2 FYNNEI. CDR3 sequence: CASSGPGEDYGYTF. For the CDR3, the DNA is TGTGCCAGCAGTGGGCCTGGAGAGGACTATGGCTACACCTTC.

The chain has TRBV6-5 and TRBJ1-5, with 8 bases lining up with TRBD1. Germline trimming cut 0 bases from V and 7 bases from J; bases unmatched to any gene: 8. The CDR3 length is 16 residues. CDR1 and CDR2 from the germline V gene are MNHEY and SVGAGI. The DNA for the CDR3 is TGTGCCAGCAGTTACTCGAGCCAGGGGGCAGGACAGCCCCAGCATTTT. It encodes CASSYSSQGAGQPQHF.

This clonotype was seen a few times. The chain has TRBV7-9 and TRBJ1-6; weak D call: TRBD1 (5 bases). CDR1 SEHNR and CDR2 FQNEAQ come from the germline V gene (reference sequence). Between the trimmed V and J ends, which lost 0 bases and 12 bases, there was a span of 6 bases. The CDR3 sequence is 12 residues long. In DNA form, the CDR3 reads TGTGCCAGCAGCTTAGCGGGGGAACCCCTCCACTTT. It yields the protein CASSLAGEPLHF.

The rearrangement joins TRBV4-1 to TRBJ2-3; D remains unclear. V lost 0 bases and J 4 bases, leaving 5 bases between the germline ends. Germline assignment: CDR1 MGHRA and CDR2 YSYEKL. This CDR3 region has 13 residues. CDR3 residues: CASSQDGPDTQYF. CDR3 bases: TGCGCCAGCAGCCAAGATGGCCCAGATACGCAGTATTTT.

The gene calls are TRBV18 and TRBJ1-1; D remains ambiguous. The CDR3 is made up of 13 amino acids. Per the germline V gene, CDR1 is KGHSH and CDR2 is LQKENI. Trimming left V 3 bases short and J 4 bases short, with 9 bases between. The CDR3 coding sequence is TGTGCCAGCTCACCCCCATTATTCACTGAAGCTTTCTTT. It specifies CASSPPLFTEAFF. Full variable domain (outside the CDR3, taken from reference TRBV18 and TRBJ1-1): NAGVMQNPRHLVRRRGQEARLRCSPMKGHSHVYWYRQLPEEGLKFMVYLQKENIIDESGMPKERFSAEFPKEGPSILRIQQVVRGDSAAYFCASSPPLFTEAFFGQGTRLTVV.

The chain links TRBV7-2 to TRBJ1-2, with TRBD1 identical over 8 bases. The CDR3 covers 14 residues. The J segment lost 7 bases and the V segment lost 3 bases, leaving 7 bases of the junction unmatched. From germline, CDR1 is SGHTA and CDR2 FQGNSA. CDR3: CASSFQGASGGYTF. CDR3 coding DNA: TGTGCCAGCAGCTTTCAGGGGGCGTCGGGTGGCTACACCTTC.

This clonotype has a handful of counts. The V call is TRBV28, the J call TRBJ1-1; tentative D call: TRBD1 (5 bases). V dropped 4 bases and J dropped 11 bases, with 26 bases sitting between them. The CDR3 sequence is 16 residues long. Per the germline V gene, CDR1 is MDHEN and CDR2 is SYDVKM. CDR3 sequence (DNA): TGTGCCAGCAGTTCCCCGGCGGGACCATCCATTCTTAGGGCTTTCTTT. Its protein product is CASSSPAGPSILRAFF.

CDR3 amino acids: CASSYGGSRNQPQHF. CDR3 DNA: TGTGCCAGCAGTTACGGTGGCAGCCGCAATCAGCCCCAGCATTTT. The chain combines TRBV6-2 or TRBV6-3 with TRBJ1-5; D is ambiguous. Deletions cut 2 bases from V and 2 bases from J, with 10 bases between. Germline-derived CDR1 and CDR2 are MNHEY and SVGEGT. CDR3 length: 15 amino acids.

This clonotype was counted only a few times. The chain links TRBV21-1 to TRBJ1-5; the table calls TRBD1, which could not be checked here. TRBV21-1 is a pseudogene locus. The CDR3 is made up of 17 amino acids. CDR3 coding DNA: TGTGCCAGCAGCGGACAGGCAACTATGAACCGAAATCAGCCCCAGCATTTT. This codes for CASSGQATMNRNQPQHF.

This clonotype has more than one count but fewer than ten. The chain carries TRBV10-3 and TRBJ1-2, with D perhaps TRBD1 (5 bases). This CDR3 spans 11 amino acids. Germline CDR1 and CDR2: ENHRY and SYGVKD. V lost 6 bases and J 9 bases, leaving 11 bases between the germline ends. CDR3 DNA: TGTGCCATCAGCTCACAGGACAGCTACACCTTC. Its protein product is CAISSQDSYTF.

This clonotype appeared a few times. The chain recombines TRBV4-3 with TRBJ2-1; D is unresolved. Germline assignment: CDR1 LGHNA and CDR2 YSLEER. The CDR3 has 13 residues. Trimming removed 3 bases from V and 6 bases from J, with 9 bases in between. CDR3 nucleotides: TGCGCCAGCAGCCAGAGACCGGGCAATGAGCAGTTCTTC. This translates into CASSQRPGNEQFF.

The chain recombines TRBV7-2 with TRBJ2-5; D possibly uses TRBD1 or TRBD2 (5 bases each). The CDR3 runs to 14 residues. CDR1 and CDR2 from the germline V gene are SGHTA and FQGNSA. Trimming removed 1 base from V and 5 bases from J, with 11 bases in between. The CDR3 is CASSLDGGWETQYF. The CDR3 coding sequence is TGTGCCAGCAGCTTAGATGGGGGTTGGGAGACCCAGTACTTC. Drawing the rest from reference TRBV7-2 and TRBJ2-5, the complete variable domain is GAGVSQSPSNKVTEKGKDVELRCDPISGHTALYWYRQSLGQGLEFLIYFQGNSAPDKSGLPSDRFSAERTGGSVSTLTIQRTQQEDSAVYLCASSLDGGWETQYFGPGTRLLVL.

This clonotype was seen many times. CDR3 DNA: TGCAGTGCTCTAGCGGGGACACATGGTAATGAGCAGTTCTTC. Encoded protein: CSALAGTHGNEQFF. This chain links TRBV20-1 with TRBJ2-1, with TRBD2 matching over 9 bases. Trimming at V came to 5 bases and at J to 7 bases, leaving 9 bases not matched to a gene. The CDR3 is 14 residues long. Germline CDR1 and CDR2: DFQATT and SNEGSKA (reference sequence).

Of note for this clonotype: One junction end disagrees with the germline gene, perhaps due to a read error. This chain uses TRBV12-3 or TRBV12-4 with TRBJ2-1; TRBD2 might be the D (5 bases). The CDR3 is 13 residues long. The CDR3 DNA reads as TGTGCCAGTAGTTTAGCGTTTTACAATGAGCAGTTCTTC. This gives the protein CASSLAFYNEQFF.

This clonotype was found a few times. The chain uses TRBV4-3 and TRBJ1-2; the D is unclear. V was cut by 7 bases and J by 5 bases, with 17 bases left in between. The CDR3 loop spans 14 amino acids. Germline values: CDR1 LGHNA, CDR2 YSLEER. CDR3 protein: CASTPAARAYGYTF. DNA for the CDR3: TGCGCCAGCACGCCTGCGGCGAGGGCTTATGGCTACACCTTC.

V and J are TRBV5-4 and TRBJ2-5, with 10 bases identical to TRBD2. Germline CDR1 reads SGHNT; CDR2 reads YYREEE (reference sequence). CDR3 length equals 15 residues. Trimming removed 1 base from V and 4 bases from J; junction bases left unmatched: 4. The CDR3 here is CASSLPSGGVETQYF. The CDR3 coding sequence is TGTGCCAGCAGCTTGCCTAGCGGGGGAGTAGAGACCCAGTACTTC.

CDR3 sequence reads: CASSPWTSGGQETQYF. The DNA for the CDR3 is TGTGCCAGCAGCCCCTGGACTAGCGGGGGCCAAGAGACCCAGTACTTC. The chain uses TRBV3-1 and TRBJ2-5, with 13 bases matching TRBD2. Germline trimming cut 4 bases from V and 1 base from J; bases unmatched to any gene: 3. Germline lookup yields CDR1 LGHDT and CDR2 YNNKEL (reference sequence). CDR3 length equals 16 residues.

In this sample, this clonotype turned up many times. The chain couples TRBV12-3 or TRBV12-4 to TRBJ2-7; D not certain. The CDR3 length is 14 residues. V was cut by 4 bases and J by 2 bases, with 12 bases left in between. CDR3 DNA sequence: TGTGCCAGCAGTTCCTCGGACGGCCCCTACGAGCAGTACGTC. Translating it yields CASSSSDGPYEQYV.